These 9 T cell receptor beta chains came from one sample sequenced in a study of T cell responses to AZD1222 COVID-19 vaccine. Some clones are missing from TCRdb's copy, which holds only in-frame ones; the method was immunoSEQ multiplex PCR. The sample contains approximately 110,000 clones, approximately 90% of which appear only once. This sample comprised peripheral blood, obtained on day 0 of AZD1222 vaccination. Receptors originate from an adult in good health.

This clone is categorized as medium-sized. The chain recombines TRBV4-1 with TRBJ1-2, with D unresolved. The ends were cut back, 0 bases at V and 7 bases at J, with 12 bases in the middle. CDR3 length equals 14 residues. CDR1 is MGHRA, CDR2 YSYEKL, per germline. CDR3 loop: CASSQDRFTAGYTF. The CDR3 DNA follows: TGCGCCAGCAGCCAAGATCGGTTCACGGCTGGCTACACCTTC.

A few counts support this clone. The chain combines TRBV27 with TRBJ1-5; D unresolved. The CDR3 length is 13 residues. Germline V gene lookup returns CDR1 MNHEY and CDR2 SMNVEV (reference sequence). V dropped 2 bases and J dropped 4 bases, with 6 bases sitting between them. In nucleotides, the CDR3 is TGTGCCAGCAGTTTAGTTCCGAATCAGCCCCAGCATTTT. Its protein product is CASSLVPNQPQHF.

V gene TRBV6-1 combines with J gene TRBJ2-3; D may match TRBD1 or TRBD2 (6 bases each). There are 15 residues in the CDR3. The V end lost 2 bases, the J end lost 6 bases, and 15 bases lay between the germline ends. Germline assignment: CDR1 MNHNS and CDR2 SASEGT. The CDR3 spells CASSEPGGGPDTQYF. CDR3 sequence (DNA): TGTGCCAGCAGTGAACCCGGGGGCGGCCCGGATACGCAGTATTTT.

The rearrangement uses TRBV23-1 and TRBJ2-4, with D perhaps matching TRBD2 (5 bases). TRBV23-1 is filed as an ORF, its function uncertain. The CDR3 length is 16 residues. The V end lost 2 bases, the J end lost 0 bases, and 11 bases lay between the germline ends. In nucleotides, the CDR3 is TGCGCCAGCAGTCAAAATAGCGAGGTAGCCAAAAACATTCAGTACTTC. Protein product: CASSQNSEVAKNIQYF.

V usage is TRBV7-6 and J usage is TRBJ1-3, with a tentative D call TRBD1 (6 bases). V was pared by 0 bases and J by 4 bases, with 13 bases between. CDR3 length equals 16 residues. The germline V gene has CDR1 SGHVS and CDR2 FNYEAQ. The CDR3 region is CASSLAQGRTGNTIYF. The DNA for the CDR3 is TGTGCCAGCAGCTTAGCACAGGGACGGACCGGAAACACCATATATTTT.

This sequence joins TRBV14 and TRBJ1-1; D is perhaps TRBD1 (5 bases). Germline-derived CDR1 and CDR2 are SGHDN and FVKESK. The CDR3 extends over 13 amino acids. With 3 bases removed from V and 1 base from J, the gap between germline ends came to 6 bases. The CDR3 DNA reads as TGTGCCAGCAGCCAGCAGGGGAACACTGAAGCTTTCTTT. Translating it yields CASSQQGNTEAFF.

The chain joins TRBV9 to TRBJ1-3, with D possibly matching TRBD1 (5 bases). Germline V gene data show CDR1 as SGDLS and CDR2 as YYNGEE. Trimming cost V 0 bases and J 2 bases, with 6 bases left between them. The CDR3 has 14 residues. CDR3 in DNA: TGTGCCAGCAGCGTAGCAGGGACTGGAAACACCATATATTTT. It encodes CASSVAGTGNTIYF.

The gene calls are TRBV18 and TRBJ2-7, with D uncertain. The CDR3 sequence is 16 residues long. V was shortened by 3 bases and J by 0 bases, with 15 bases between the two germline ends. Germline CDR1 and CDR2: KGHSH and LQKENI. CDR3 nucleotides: TGTGCCAGCTCACCGCCACACGCGGCGTCCTCCTACGAGCAGTACTTC. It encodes CASSPPHAASSYEQYF.

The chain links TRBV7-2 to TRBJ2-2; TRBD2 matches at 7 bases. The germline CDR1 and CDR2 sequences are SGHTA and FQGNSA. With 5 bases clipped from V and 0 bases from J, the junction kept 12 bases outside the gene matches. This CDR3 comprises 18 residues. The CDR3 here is CASSPLWLAESNTGELFF. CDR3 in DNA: TGTGCCAGCAGCCCCTTGTGGCTAGCGGAGTCGAACACCGGGGAGCTGTTTTTT.